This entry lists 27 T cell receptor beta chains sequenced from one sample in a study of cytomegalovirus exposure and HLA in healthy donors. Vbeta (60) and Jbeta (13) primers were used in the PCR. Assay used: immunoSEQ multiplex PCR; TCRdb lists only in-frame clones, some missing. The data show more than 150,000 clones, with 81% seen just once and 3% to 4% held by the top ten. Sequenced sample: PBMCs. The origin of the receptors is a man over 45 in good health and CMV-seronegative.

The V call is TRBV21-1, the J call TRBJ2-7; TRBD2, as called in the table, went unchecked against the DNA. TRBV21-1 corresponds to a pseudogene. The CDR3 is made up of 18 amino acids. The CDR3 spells CASSAQQLHLSQTREQYF. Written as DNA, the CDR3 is TGTGCCAGCAGCGCCCAACAGCTCCATCTCTCTCAGACTAGAGAGCAGTACTTC.

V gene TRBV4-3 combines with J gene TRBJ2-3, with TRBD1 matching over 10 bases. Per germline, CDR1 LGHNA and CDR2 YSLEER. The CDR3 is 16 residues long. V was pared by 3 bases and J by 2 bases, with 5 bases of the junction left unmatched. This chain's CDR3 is CASSHQGQGFTDTQYF. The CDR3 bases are TGCGCCAGCAGCCACCAGGGACAGGGGTTCACAGATACGCAGTATTTT.

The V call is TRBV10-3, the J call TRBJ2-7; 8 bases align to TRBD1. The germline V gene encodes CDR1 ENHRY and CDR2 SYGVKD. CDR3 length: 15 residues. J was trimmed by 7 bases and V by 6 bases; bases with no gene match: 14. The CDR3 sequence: CAIRPGTGALLEQYF. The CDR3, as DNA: TGTGCCATCAGACCCGGGACAGGTGCCCTTTTGGAGCAGTACTTC.

For the CDR3, the DNA is TGCGCCAGCAGCCAGGGCAGTTCCTACGAGCAGTACTTC. Amino acids: CASSQGSSYEQYF. The gene calls are TRBV4-3 and TRBJ2-7, with unresolved D. Germline CDR1 LGHNA, CDR2 YSLEER. The CDR3 sequence is 13 residues long. Trimming took off 3 bases at V and 1 base at J, with 7 bases between the two ends.

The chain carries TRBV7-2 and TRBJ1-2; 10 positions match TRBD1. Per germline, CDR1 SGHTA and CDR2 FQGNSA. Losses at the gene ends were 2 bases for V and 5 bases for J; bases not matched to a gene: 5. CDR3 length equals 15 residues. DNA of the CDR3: TGTGCCAGCAGCTTAAGACAGGGGGCAAGATATGGCTACACCTTC. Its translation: CASSLRQGARYGYTF. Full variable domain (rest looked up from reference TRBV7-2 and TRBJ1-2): GAGVSQSPSNKVTEKGKDVELRCDPISGHTALYWYRQSLGQGLEFLIYFQGNSAPDKSGLPSDRFSAERTGGSVSTLTIQRTQQEDSAVYLCASSLRQGARYGYTFGSGTRLTVV.

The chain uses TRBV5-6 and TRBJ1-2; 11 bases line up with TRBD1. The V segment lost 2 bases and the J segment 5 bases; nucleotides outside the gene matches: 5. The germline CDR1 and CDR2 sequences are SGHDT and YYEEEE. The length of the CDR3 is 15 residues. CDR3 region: CASSFYGQGAYGYTF. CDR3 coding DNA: TGTGCCAGCAGCTTCTACGGACAGGGGGCGTATGGCTACACCTTC.

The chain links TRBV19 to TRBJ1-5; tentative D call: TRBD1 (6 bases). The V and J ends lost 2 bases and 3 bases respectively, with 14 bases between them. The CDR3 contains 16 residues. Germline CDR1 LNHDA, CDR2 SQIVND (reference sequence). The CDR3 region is CASSISGQRDNQPQHF. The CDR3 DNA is TGTGCCAGTAGTATATCCGGACAGAGAGACAATCAGCCCCAGCATTTT.

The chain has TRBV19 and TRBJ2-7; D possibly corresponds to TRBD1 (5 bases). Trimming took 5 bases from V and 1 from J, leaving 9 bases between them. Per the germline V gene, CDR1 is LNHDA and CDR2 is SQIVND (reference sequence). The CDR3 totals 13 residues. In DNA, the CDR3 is TGTGCCAGTAGTGTCCGACAGTCCTACGAGCAGTACTTC. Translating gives CASSVRQSYEQYF. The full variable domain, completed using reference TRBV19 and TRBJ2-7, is DGGITQSPKYLFRKEGQNVTLSCEQNLNHDAMYWYRQDPGQGLRLIYYSQIVNDFQKGDIAEGYSVSREKKESFPLTVTSAQKNPTAFYLCASSVRQSYEQYFGPGTRLTVT.

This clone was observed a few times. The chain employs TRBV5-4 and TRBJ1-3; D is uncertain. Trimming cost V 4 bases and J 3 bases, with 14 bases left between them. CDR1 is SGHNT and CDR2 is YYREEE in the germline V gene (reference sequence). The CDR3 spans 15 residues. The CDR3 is CASSPGGSGGNTIYF. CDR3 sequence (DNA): TGTGCCAGCAGCCCAGGAGGGAGCGGTGGAAACACCATATATTTT.

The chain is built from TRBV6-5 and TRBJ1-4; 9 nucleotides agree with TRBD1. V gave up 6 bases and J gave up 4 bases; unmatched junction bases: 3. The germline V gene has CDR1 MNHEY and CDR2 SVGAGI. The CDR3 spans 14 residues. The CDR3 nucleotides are TGTGCCAGCAGACCGGGACAGGGTAATGAAAAACTGTTTTTT. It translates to CASRPGQGNEKLFF.

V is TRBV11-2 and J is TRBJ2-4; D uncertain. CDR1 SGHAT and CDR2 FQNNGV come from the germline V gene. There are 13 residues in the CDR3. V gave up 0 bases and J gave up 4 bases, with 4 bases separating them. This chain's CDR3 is CASSLDRKNIQYF. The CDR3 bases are TGTGCCAGCAGCTTAGATCGGAAAAACATTCAGTACTTC.

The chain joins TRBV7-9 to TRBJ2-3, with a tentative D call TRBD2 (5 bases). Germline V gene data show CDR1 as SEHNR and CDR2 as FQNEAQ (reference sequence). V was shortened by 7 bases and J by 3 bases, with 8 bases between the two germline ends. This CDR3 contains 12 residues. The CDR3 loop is CASNPGTDTQYF. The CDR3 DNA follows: TGTGCCAGCAACCCGGGGACAGATACGCAGTATTTT.

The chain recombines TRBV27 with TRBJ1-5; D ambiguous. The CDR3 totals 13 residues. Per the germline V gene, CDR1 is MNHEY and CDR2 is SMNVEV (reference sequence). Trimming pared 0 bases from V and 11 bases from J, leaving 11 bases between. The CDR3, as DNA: TGTGCCAGCAGTTTATCGAGAACGGGGACCCAGCATTTT. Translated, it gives CASSLSRTGTQHF.

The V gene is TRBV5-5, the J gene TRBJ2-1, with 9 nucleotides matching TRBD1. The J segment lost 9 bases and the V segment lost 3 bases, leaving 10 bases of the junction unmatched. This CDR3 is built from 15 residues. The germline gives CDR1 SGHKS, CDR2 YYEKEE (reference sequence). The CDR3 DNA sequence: TGTGCCAGCAGCTGGGACAGGGTATCGATCGGTGAGCAGTTCTTC. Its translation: CASSWDRVSIGEQFF.

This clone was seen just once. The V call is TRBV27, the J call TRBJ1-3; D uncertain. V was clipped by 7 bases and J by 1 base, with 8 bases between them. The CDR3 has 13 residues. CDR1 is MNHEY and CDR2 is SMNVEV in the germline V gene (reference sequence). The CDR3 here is CASKGGSGNTIYF. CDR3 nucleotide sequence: TGTGCCAGCAAAGGAGGGTCTGGAAACACCATATATTTT.

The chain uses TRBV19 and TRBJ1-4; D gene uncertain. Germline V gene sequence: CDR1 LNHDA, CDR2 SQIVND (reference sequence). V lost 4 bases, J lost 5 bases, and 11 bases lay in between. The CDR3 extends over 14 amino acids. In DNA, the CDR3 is TGTGCCAGTAGTAAGCGGTCAGAAAATGAAAAACTGTTTTTT. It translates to CASSKRSENEKLFF.

The CDR3 region has the DNA TGTGCCAGCAGTGGTACCGCGCTTGGCTACACCTTC. Protein product: CASSGTALGYTF. The chain joins TRBV2 to TRBJ1-2; D is undetermined. This CDR3 is built from 12 residues. V was clipped by 4 bases and J by 7 bases, with 10 bases between them. Germline values: CDR1 SNHLY, CDR2 FYNNEI. Full variable domain (remainder filled in from reference TRBV2 and TRBJ1-2): EPEVTQTPSHQVTQMGQEVILRCVPISNHLYFYWYRQILGQKVEFLVSFYNNEISEKSEIFDDQFSVERPDGSNFTLKIRSTKLEDSAMYFCASSGTALGYTFGSGTRLTVV.

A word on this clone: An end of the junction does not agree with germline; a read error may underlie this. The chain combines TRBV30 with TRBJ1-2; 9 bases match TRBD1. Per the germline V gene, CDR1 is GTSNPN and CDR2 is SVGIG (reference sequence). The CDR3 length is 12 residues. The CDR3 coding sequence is TGTGCCTGGAGCTTAACCGGGACAGGGCTCTCCTTC. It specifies CAWSLTGTGLSF. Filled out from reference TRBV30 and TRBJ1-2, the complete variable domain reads SQTIHQWPATLVQPVGSPLSLECTVEGTSNPNLYWYRQAAGRGLQLLFYSVGIGQISSEVPQNLSASRPQDRQFILSSKKLLLSDSGFYLCAWSLTGTGLSFGSGTRLTVV.

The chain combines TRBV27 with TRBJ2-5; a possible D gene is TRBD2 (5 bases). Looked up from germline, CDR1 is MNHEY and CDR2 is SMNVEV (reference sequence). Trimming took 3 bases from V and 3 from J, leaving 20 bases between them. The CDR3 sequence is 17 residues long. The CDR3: CASSLRLSGETKETQYF. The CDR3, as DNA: TGTGCCAGCAGTTTGAGGTTGTCGGGTGAGACTAAAGAGACCCAGTACTTC.

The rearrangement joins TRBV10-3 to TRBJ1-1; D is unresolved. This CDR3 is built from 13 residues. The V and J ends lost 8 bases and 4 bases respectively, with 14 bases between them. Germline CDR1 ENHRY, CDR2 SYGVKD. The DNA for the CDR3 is TGTGCCATCTCCCCAAGAGGTGGCACTGAAGCTTTCTTT. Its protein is CAISPRGGTEAFF.

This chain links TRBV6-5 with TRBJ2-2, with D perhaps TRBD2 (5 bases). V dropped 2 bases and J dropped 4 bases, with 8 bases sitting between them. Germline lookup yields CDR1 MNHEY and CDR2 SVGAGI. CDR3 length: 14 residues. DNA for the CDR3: TGTGCCAGCAGTTACGACTACAGCACCGGGGAGCTGTTTTTT. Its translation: CASSYDYSTGELFF.

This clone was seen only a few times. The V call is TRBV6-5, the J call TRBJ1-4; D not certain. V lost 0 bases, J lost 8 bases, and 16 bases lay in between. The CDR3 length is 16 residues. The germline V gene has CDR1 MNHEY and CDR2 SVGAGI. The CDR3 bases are TGTGCCAGCAGTTACTCGATTAGGTCAGGCAGGGAAAAACTGTTTTTT. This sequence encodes CASSYSIRSGREKLFF.

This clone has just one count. The CDR3 region is CASSFDRGNEQYF. As DNA, the CDR3 is TGTGCCAGCAGCTTCGACAGGGGCAACGAGCAGTACTTC. The rearrangement joins TRBV7-2 to TRBJ2-7, with TRBD1 identical over 8 bases. Germline CDR1 SGHTA, CDR2 FQGNSA. After removal of 3 bases from V and 5 bases from J, the junction contained 3 bases not matched to a gene. The CDR3 totals 13 residues.

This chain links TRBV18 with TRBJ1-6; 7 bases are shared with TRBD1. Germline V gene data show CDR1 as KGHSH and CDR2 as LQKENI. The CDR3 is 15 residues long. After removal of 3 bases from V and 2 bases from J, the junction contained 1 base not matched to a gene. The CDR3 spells CASSPGTAYNSPLHF. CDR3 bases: TGTGCCAGCTCACCCGGGACAGCCTATAATTCACCCCTCCACTTT.

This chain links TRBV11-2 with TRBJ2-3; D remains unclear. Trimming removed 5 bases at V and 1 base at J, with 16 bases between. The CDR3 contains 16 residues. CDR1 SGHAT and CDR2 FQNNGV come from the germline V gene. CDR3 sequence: CASSRWVSGGTDTQYF. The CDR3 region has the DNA TGTGCCAGCAGCCGATGGGTTTCCGGAGGCACAGATACGCAGTATTTT.

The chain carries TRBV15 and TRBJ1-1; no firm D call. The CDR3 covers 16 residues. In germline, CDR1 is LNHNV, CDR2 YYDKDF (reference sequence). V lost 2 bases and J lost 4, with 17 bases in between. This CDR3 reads CATSRLDRREGTEAFF. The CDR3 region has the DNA TGTGCCACCAGCAGACTGGATCGGCGGGAGGGCACTGAAGCTTTCTTT. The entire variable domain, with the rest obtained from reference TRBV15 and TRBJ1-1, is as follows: DAMVIQNPRYQVTQFGKPVTLSCSQTLNHNVMYWYQQKSSQAPKLLFHYYDKDFNNEADTPDNFQSRRPNTSFCFLDIRSPGLGDTAMYLCATSRLDRREGTEAFFGQGTRLTVV.

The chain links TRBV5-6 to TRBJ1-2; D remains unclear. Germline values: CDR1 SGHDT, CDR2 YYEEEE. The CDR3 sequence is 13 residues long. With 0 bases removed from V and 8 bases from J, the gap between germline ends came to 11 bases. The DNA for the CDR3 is TGTGCCAGCAGCTTGGAGTTAGAGGAAGGCTACACCTTC. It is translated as CASSLELEEGYTF.